This section outlines one T cell receptor (beta chain) sequence together with its context. Per the study methods: Reference gene primer amplification in the assay estimated nucleated cell counts. Sequenced by immunoSEQ multiplex PCR; TCRdb stores in-frame clones only, minus some. That table furnishes V, J and clone size, whereas the DNA furnished D and trimming. The sample lists 70,000 to 90,000 clones, 85% to 90% seen once, with under 8.5% in the top ten. The sample belongs to a study of blood T cell repertoires in COVID-19. Study background: COVID-19 samples from acute and convalescent phases originated in the United States, Italy and Spain.

Per the germline V gene, CDR1 is LNHDA and CDR2 is SQIVND (reference sequence). The V segment lost 4 bases and the J segment 6 bases; nucleotides outside the gene matches: 8. The CDR3 covers 15 residues. Sequences were obtained from peripheral blood. The chain couples TRBV19 to TRBJ1-4; 7 nucleotides line up with TRBD1. This receptor was taken from a man older than 75 with active or convalescent COVID-19. CDR3: CASSRKQGRYEKLFF. The CDR3, as DNA: TGTGCCAGTAGTAGGAAACAGGGGAGGTATGAAAAACTGTTTTTT.